The 25 T cell receptor beta chains presented below share a single source sample, sequenced in a study of neurological immune-mediated disorders. TCRdb itself ran the 5' RACE reads through MiXCR, one entry per CDR3 protein. This sample has around 50,000 distinct CDR3 sequences; 25% occur once, and the top ten carry around 23%. Specimen: PBMCs. The receptors here all came from a woman in her 70s in good health.

V usage is TRBV5-5 and J usage is TRBJ1-5, with a weak D call TRBD1 (5 bases). There are 15 residues in the CDR3. CDR1 is SGHKS and CDR2 is YYEKEE in the germline V gene (reference sequence). V lost 4 bases to trimming and J lost 4 bases, with 15 bases between them. The CDR3 loop is CASSLDVGGNQPQHF. CDR3 nucleotide sequence: TGTGCCAGCAGCCTCGACGTGGGGGGAAATCAGCCCCAGCATTTT.

This clonotype showed up many times. The rearrangement uses TRBV5-1 and TRBJ2-3, with 10 bases lining up with TRBD1. Germline assignment: CDR1 SGHRS and CDR2 YFSETQ. The CDR3 runs 15 residues. J lost 1 base, V lost 4 bases, and 3 bases had no gene match. The CDR3 sequence: CASSLGQGRTDTQYF. CDR3 bases: TGCGCCAGCAGCCTGGGACAGGGGCGCACAGATACGCAGTATTTT.

The rearrangement joins TRBV5-1 to TRBJ2-7; D is perhaps TRBD1 (6 bases). V dropped 7 bases and J dropped 4 bases, with 15 bases sitting between them. Germline CDR1 is SGHRS and CDR2 is YFSETQ. The CDR3 consists of 13 residues. The CDR3 spells CASGTGQPYEQYF. Written as DNA, the CDR3 is TGCGCCAGCGGGACCGGACAGCCTTACGAGCAGTACTTC. The full variable domain, with the rest looked up from reference TRBV5-1 and TRBJ2-7, is KAGVTQTPRYLIKTRGQQVTLSCSPISGHRSVSWYQQTPGQGLQFLFEYFSETQRNKGNFPGRFSGRQFSNSRSEMNVSTLELGDSALYLCASGTGQPYEQYFGPGTRLTVT.

The rearrangement joins TRBV5-1 to TRBJ2-3; D not certain. The CDR3 contains 14 residues. Germline CDR1 SGHRS, CDR2 YFSETQ. V dropped 1 base and J dropped 3 bases, with 9 bases sitting between them. DNA for the CDR3: TGCGCCAGCAGCTTGCAGGCGGAGACAGATACGCAGTATTTT. Translated, it gives CASSLQAETDTQYF.

In its sample, this clonotype was seen a few times. This may stem from a read error, because a much larger clone lies one nucleotide away. The V and J genes are TRBV12-3 or TRBV12-4 and TRBJ1-2; D may be TRBD1 (5 bases). V dropped 6 bases and J dropped 4 bases, with 18 bases sitting between them. The CDR3 length is 15 residues. The CDR3 sequence is CASRKHGAFPYGYTF. The DNA for the CDR3 is TGTGCCAGCAGAAAACATGGGGCATTCCCCTATGGCTACACCTTC.

The sample holds many counts of this clonotype. V and J are TRBV27 and TRBJ2-6; D not certain. Germline CDR1 MNHEY, CDR2 SMNVEV (reference sequence). Deletions cut 6 bases from V and 1 base from J, with 19 bases between. CDR3 length: 18 amino acids. In DNA form, the CDR3 reads TGTGCCAGCAGGCTTTATGGGCTCATGGGTTCTGGGGCCAACGTCCTGACTTTC. Encoded protein: CASRLYGLMGSGANVLTF.

This clonotype was seen repeatedly, ten times or more. CDR3 bases: TGCGCCAGCAGCTACGGACTCCAAGAGACCCAGTACTTC. This translates into CASSYGLQETQYF. The rearrangement uses TRBV5-1 and TRBJ2-5, with D possibly being TRBD2 (5 bases). CDR3 size: 13 residues. Germline CDR1 reads SGHRS; CDR2 reads YFSETQ. The germline V and J ends were trimmed by 3 bases and 1 base, with 7 bases remaining between them.

This clonotype was seen repeatedly, ten times or more. This chain uses TRBV6-1 with TRBJ1-5, with TRBD1 as a possible D gene (6 bases). The CDR3 spans 14 residues. The V gene's germline CDR1 is MNHNS and CDR2 SASEGT. V was trimmed by 5 bases and J by 5 bases, leaving 13 bases between them. The CDR3 region is CASSYRAQDQPQHF. The CDR3 coding sequence is TGTGCCAGCAGTTACAGGGCCCAAGATCAGCCCCAGCATTTT.

This clonotype occurred many times. The chain couples TRBV15 to TRBJ2-3; D is uncertain. Trimming left V 8 bases short and J 6 bases short, with 12 bases between. This CDR3 region has 12 residues. The germline CDR1 and CDR2 sequences are LNHNV and YYDKDF (reference sequence). In nucleotides, the CDR3 is TGTGCCACCGCGCCTGTGGGGGATACGCAGTATTTT. Its translation: CATAPVGDTQYF.

The sample holds many counts of this clonotype. The J gene is TRBJ1-5, the V gene TRBV5-1, with D perhaps matching TRBD1 (5 bases). The V gene lost 4 bases and the J gene lost 5 bases, with 16 bases spanning the gap. CDR1 SGHRS and CDR2 YFSETQ come from the germline V gene. The CDR3 runs 15 residues. The CDR3 sequence is CASSLTGAQDQPQHF. As DNA, the CDR3 is TGCGCCAGCAGCCTAACCGGGGCCCAGGATCAGCCCCAGCATTTT.

This clonotype was observed at least ten times. This sequence joins TRBV20-1 and TRBJ2-2; D gene ambiguous. Germline CDR1 DFQATT, CDR2 SNEGSKA (reference sequence). V was clipped by 5 bases and J by 7 bases, with 17 bases between them. This CDR3 has 14 residues. CDR3: CSAPAGQAGGELFF. The CDR3 nucleotides are TGCAGTGCTCCAGCCGGGCAGGCTGGCGGGGAGCTGTTTTTT.

This chain links TRBV27 with TRBJ1-1; D possibly corresponds to TRBD1 (5 bases). Deletions cut 3 bases from V and 4 bases from J, with 12 bases between. The CDR3 extends over 14 amino acids. CDR1 MNHEY and CDR2 SMNVEV come from the germline V gene (reference sequence). The CDR3 DNA follows: TGTGCCAGCAGTTTTACAGGTCTGGGCACTGAAGCTTTCTTT. Encoded protein: CASSFTGLGTEAFF.

This clonotype has a single count. The genes are TRBV7-9 and TRBJ2-5; D might be TRBD1 or TRBD2, each matching 6 bases. CDR3 length equals 19 residues. V lost 1 base to trimming and J lost 1 base, with 22 bases between them. Germline loops: CDR1 SEHNR, CDR2 FQNEAQ (reference sequence). The CDR3 loop is CASSLVRFRGPGVQETQYF. The DNA of the CDR3 is TGTGCCAGCAGCTTAGTCCGGTTCCGGGGGCCTGGGGTCCAAGAGACCCAGTACTTC.

This clonotype has ten or more counts. The DNA of the CDR3 is TGTGCCAGCAGCTTACGGGGGGCGTATGGCTACACCTTC. This gives the protein CASSLRGAYGYTF. The chain has TRBV7-9 and TRBJ1-2; possibly TRBD1 for D (6 bases). The V end lost 2 bases, the J end lost 5 bases, and 9 bases lay between the germline ends. Germline V gives CDR1 SEHNR, CDR2 FQNEAQ (reference sequence). The CDR3 covers 13 residues.

The chain has TRBV27 and TRBJ2-7; TRBD2 agrees at 8 bases. Germline V CDR1 and CDR2: MNHEY, SMNVEV (reference sequence). This CDR3 is 14 amino acids long. J was trimmed by 3 bases and V by 5 bases; bases with no gene match: 6. In DNA form, the CDR3 reads TGTGCCAGCAGTCCAGGGACTAGTTACTACGAGCAGTACTTC. The encoded protein is CASSPGTSYYEQYF.

This clonotype appeared many times. This chain uses TRBV10-3 with TRBJ2-3; 10 nucleotides line up with TRBD1. J gave up 6 bases and V 11 bases, and 11 bases lay outside the gene matches. Germline CDR1 ENHRY, CDR2 SYGVKD. The CDR3 totals 14 residues. The CDR3 region has the DNA TGTGCCGTTGCCGGGACAGGGGATTTGGATACGCAGTATTTT. Its translation is CAVAGTGDLDTQYF.

This rearrangement joins TRBV28 to TRBJ1-4; D ambiguous. Between the trimmed V and J ends, which lost 8 bases and 8 bases, there was a span of 9 bases. CDR3 length: 11 amino acids. The germline gives CDR1 MDHEN, CDR2 SYDVKM. The CDR3 loop reads CASRGEEKLFF. CDR3 nucleotides: TGTGCCAGCCGGGGAGAGGAAAAACTGTTTTTT.

V gene TRBV4-2 combines with J gene TRBJ2-7; 9 bases align to TRBD1. CDR3 length: 17 amino acids. The V gene's germline CDR1 is LGHNA and CDR2 YNFKEQ. Trimming cost V 0 bases and J 3 bases; bases outside gene matches: 9. This CDR3 reads CASSQDWVGQGDYEQYF. The CDR3 region has the DNA TGTGCCAGCAGCCAAGATTGGGTGGGACAGGGAGACTACGAGCAGTACTTC.

The table lists this clonotype with a few counts. The chain joins TRBV2 to TRBJ2-5; D is possibly TRBD1 (5 bases). Germline V gene sequence: CDR1 SNHLY, CDR2 FYNNEI. This CDR3 is 13 amino acids long. Trimming took 7 bases from V and 3 from J, leaving 12 bases between them. CDR3 coding DNA: TGTGCCAGCAAAGGGGAACGGAAAGAGACCCAGTACTTC. Amino acid sequence: CASKGERKETQYF.

This clonotype has a count of ten or more. The gene calls are TRBV5-1 and TRBJ1-4; 8 nucleotides line up with TRBD1. The ends lost 4 bases at V and 7 bases at J; junction bases unmatched: 9. CDR1 is SGHRS, CDR2 YFSETQ, per germline. The CDR3 has 15 amino acids. The CDR3 sequence: CASSPLTGDGEKLFF. Written as DNA, the CDR3 is TGCGCCAGCAGCCCCTTGACAGGGGACGGTGAAAAACTGTTTTTT.

V is TRBV6-1 and J is TRBJ1-1, with D possibly matching TRBD1 (5 bases). The CDR3 loop spans 14 amino acids. Germline V lookup: CDR1 MNHNS, CDR2 SASEGT. Trimming removed 5 bases from V and 6 bases from J, with 16 bases in between. The CDR3 DNA follows: TGTGCCAGCAGTACTTGGGGACTAGGGGCTGAAGCTTTCTTT. Its protein is CASSTWGLGAEAFF.

This clonotype was observed many times. The V and J genes are TRBV20-1 and TRBJ2-5; 7 nucleotides align to TRBD2. Germline V lookup: CDR1 DFQATT, CDR2 SNEGSKA (reference sequence). V gave up 6 bases and J gave up 3 bases; unmatched junction bases: 4. The CDR3 loop spans 12 amino acids. CDR3 coding DNA: TGCAGTGCAGTGGGACTAAAAGAGACCCAGTACTTC. Protein sequence: CSAVGLKETQYF.

The chain uses TRBV12-3 or TRBV12-4 and TRBJ2-3; D gene unclear. The CDR3 runs 14 residues. Trimming pared 6 bases from V and 5 bases from J, leaving 15 bases between. CDR3 amino acids: CASSREVDGDTQYF. CDR3 in DNA: TGTGCCAGCAGCCGAGAGGTTGACGGAGATACGCAGTATTTT.

Comment on this clonotype: It may be a read error: a sequence one base away is much more abundant. The DNA for the CDR3 is TGTGCTTCGGGGCTAGCGGGGGGGGGGAATGAGCAGTTCTTC. As protein: CASGLAGGGNEQFF. J is TRBJ2-1 and V is TRBV7-3, with TRBD2 identical over 12 bases. Per the germline V gene, CDR1 is SGHTA and CDR2 is FQGTGA. The CDR3 spans 14 residues.

A note on this clonotype: One end of the junction varies from germline; a read error may be responsible. This chain uses TRBV9 with TRBJ2-5; TRBD2 aligns across 8 bases. Looked up from germline, CDR1 is SGDLS and CDR2 is YYNGEE. The CDR3 sequence is 14 residues long. DNA for the CDR3: TGTGCCAGCAACACCCTTAGCGGGACCGAGACACAGTACTTC. Protein product: CASNTLSGTETQYF.